This T cell receptor beta chain was documented in a study of blood T cell repertoires in COVID-19. For the study at large: Acute-phase and convalescent COVID-19 samples originated in the United States, Italy and Spain.

TCRdb's table, derived via immunoSEQ multiplex PCR, lists solely in-frame clones and lacks some. The data contain tens of thousands of clones, 86% of them seen just once; the ten biggest clones take up about 7.2%. The receptor's source is a man in his sixties with acute or convalescent COVID-19. Sequencing input: peripheral blood.

The CDR3 bases are TGCAGCGTGGCGGGAGCCAGGCGTGAAAAACTGTTTTTT. It encodes CSVAGARREKLFF. This chain joins TRBV29-1 and TRBJ1-4; no firm D call. Deletions cut 6 bases from V and 7 bases from J, with 15 bases between. Per the germline V gene, CDR1 is SQVTM and CDR2 is ANQGSEA. The CDR3 loop spans 13 amino acids.